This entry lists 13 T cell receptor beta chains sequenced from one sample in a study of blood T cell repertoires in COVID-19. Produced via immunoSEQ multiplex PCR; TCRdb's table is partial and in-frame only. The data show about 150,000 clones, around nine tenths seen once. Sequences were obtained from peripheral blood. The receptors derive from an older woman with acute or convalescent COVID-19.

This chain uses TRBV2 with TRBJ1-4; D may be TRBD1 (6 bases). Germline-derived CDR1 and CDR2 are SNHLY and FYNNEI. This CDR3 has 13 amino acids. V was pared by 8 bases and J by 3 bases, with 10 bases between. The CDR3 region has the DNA TGTGCCAGCGGGGACACATCTAATGAAAAACTGTTTTTT. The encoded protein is CASGDTSNEKLFF. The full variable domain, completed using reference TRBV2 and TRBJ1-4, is EPEVTQTPSHQVTQMGQEVILRCVPISNHLYFYWYRQILGQKVEFLVSFYNNEISEKSEIFDDQFSVERPDGSNFTLKIRSTKLEDSAMYFCASGDTSNEKLFFGSGTQLSVL.

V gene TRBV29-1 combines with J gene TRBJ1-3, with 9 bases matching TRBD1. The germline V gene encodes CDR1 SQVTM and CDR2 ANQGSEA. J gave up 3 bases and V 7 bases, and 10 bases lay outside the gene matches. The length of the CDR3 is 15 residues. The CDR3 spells CSGTSTGGGGNTIYF. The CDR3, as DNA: TGCAGCGGTACATCTACAGGGGGCGGTGGAAACACCATATATTTT. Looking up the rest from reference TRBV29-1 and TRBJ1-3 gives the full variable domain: SAVISQKPSRDICQRGTSLTIQCQVDSQVTMMFWYRQQPGQSLTLIATANQGSEATYESGFVIDKFPISRPNLTFSTLTVSNMSPEDSSIYLCSGTSTGGGGNTIYFGEGSWLTVV.

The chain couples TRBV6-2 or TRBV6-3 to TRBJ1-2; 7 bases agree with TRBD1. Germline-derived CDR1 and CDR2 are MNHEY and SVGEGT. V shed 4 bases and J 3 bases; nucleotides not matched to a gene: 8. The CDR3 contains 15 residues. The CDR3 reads CASSSIRDSYYGYTF. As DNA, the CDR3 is TGTGCCAGCAGTTCCATCCGGGACAGTTACTATGGCTACACCTTC.

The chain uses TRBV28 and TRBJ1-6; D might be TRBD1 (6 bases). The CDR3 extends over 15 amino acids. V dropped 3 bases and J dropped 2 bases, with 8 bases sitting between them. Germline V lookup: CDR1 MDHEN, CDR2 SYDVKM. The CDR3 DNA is TGTGCCAGCAGTTTGACAGGTGCCTATAATTCACCCCTCCACTTT. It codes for CASSLTGAYNSPLHF.

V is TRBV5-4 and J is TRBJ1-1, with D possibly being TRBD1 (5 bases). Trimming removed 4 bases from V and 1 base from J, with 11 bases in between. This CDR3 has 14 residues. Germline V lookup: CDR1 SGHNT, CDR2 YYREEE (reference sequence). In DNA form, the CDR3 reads TGTGCCAGCAGCACGGGACTTCAGAACACTGAAGCTTTCTTT. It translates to CASSTGLQNTEAFF.

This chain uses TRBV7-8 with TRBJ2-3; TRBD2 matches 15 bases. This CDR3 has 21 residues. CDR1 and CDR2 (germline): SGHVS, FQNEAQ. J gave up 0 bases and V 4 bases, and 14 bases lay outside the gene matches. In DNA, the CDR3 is TGTGCCAGCAGCTCATCTTTCGGACTAGCGGGGGGGATCAGAAGCACAGATACGCAGTATTTT. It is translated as CASSSSFGLAGGIRSTDTQYF. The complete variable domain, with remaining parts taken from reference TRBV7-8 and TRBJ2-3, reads GAGVSQSPRYKVAKRGQDVALRCDPISGHVSLFWYQQALGQGPEFLTYFQNEAQLDKSGLPSDRFFAERPEGSVSTLKIQRTQQEDSAVYLCASSSSFGLAGGIRSTDTQYFGPGTRLTVL.

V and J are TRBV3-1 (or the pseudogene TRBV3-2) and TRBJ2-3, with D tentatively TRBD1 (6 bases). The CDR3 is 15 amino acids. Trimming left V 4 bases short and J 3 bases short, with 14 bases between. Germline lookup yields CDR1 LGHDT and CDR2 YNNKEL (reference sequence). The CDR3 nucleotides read TGTGCCAGCAGCCTTTGGGGCAGGGGAACAGATACGCAGTATTTT. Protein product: CASSLWGRGTDTQYF.

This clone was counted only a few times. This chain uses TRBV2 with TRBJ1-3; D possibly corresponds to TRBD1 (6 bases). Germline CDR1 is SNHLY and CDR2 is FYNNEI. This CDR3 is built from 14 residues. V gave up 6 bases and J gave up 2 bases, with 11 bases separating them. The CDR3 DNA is TGTGCCAGCAGGGGGGACACGGCTGGAAACACCATATATTTT. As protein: CASRGDTAGNTIYF.

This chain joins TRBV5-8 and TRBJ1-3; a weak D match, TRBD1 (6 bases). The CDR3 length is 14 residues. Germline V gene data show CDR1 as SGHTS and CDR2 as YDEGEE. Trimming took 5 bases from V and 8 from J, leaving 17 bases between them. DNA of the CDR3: TGTGCCAGCAGTTACAGGGTGCTCGGATACACCATATATTTT. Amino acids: CASSYRVLGYTIYF.

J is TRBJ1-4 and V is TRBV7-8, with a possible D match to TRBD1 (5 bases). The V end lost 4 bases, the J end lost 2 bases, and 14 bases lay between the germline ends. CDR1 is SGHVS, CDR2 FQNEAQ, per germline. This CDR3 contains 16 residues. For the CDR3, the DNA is TGTGCCAGCAGCTCCCGATGGGGGGGGACTAATGAAAAACTGTTTTTT. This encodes CASSSRWGGTNEKLFF.

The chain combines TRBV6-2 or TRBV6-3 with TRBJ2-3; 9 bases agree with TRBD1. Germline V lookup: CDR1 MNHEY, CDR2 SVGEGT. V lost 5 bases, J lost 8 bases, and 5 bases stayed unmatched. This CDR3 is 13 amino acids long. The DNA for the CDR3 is TGTGCCAGCAGTAAGACAGGGGGAGGTACGCAGTATTTT. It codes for CASSKTGGGTQYF.

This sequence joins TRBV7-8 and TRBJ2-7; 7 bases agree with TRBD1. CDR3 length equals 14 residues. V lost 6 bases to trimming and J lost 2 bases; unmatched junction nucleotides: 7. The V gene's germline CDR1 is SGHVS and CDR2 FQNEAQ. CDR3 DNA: TGTGCCAGCAGACAGACAGGGAGCACCTACGAGCAGTACTTC. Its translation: CASRQTGSTYEQYF.

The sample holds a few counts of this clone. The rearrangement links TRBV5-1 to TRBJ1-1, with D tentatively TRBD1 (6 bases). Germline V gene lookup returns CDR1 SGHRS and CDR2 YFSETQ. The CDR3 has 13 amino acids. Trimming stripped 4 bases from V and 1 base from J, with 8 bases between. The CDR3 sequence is CASSPRGNTEAFF. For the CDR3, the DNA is TGCGCCAGCAGCCCCAGGGGGAACACTGAAGCTTTCTTT.